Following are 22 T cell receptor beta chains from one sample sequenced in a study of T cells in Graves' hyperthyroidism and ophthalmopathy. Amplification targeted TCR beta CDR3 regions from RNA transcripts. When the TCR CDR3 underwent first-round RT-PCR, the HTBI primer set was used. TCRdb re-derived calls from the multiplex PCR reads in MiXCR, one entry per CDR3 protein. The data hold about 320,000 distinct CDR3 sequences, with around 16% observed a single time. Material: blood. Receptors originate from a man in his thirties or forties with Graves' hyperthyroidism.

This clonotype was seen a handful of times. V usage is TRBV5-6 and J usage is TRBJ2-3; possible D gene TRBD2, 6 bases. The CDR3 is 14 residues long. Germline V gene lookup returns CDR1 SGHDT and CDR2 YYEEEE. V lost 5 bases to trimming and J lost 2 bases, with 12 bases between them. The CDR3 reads CASRSGGTTDTQYF. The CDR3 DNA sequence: TGTGCCAGCAGATCTGGCGGGACCACAGATACGCAGTATTTT. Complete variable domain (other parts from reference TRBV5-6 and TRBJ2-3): DAGVTQSPTHLIKTRGQQVTLRCSPKSGHDTVSWYQQALGQGPQFIFQYYEEEERQRGNFPDRFSGHQFPNYSSELNVNALLLGDSALYLCASRSGGTTDTQYFGPGTRLTVL.

The CDR3 region has the DNA TGTGCCAGCAGTGAAGCGACATTAGCGGGAGAGGTTTACGAGCAGTACTTC. Protein: CASSEATLAGEVYEQYF. The chain is built from TRBV6-4 and TRBJ2-7; TRBD2 agrees at 9 bases. V lost 3 bases and J lost 4; bases outside the gene matches: 13. CDR3 length equals 17 residues. Germline-derived CDR1 and CDR2 are MRHNA and SNTAGT.

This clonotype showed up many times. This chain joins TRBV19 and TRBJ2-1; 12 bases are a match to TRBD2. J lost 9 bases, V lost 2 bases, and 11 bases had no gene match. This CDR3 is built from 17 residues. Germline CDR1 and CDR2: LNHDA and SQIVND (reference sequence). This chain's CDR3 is CASSITGTSGRPVEQFF. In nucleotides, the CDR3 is TGTGCCAGTAGTATAACCGGGACTAGCGGGCGCCCCGTTGAGCAGTTCTTC. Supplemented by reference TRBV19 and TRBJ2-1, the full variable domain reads DGGITQSPKYLFRKEGQNVTLSCEQNLNHDAMYWYRQDPGQGLRLIYYSQIVNDFQKGDIAEGYSVSREKKESFPLTVTSAQKNPTAFYLCASSITGTSGRPVEQFFGPGTRLTVL.

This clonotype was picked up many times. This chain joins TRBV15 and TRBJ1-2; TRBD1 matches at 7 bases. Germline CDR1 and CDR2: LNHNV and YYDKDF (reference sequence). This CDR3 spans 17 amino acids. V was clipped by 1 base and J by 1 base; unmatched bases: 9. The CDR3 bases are TGTGCCACCAGCAGAGGGGACAGCCTTATTCTTAACTATGGCTACACCTTC. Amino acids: CATSRGDSLILNYGYTF.

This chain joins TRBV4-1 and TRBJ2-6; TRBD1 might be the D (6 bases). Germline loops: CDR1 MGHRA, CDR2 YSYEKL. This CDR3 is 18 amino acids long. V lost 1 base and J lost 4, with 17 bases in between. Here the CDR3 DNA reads TGCGCCAGCAGCCAAGGTGGGACACCGGGTTCGGGGGCCAACGTCCTGACTTTC. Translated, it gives CASSQGGTPGSGANVLTF.

The CDR3 DNA reads as TGTGCCAGCAGTCTTCCGGGCCGCGCCGAGCAGTTCTTC. Its translation: CASSLPGRAEQFF. The chain joins TRBV6-2 or TRBV6-3 to TRBJ2-1; D is unclear. CDR3 length: 13 residues. V gave up 5 bases and J gave up 10 bases, with 15 bases separating them. Germline values: CDR1 MNHEY, CDR2 SVGEGT.

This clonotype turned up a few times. The CDR3 DNA is TGTGCCAGTAGCGGGGGGGGTCTTCGTAACAGATACGAGCAGTACTTC. Translated: CASSGGGLRNRYEQYF. The chain has TRBV19 and TRBJ2-7, with 8 nucleotides matching TRBD2. The junction had 14 bases not matched to a gene; V was cut back by 6 bases and J by 4 bases. CDR1 is LNHDA, CDR2 SQIVND, per germline (reference sequence). The CDR3 length is 16 residues.

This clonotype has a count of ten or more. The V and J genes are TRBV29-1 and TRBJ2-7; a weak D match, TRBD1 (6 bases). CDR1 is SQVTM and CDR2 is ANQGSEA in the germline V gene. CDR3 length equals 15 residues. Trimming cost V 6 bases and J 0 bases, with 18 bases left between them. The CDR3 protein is CSVGFGTLPSYEQYF. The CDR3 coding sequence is TGCAGCGTGGGCTTCGGGACACTACCCTCCTACGAGCAGTACTTC.

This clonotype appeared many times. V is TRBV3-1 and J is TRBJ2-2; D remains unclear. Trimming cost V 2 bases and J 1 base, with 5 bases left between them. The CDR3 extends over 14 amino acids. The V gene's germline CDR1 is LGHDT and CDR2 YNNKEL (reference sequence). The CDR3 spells CASSQTLNTGELFF. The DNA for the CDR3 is TGTGCCAGCAGCCAAACTTTGAACACCGGGGAGCTGTTTTTT.

CDR3 sequence reads: CATSDLDRMYGYTF. CDR3 bases: TGTGCCACCAGTGATTTGGACAGAATGTATGGCTACACCTTC. The rearrangement links TRBV24-1 to TRBJ1-2, with D possibly being TRBD1 (5 bases). The germline V gene encodes CDR1 KGHDR and CDR2 SFDVKD. Trimming removed 0 bases at V and 5 bases at J, with 9 bases between. This CDR3 region has 14 residues.

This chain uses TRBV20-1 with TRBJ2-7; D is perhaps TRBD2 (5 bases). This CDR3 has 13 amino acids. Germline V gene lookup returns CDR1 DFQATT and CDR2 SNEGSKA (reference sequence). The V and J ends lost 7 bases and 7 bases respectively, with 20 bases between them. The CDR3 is CSVAVGSSGEQYF. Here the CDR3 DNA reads TGCAGTGTCGCGGTGGGATCGTCGGGAGAGCAGTACTTC.

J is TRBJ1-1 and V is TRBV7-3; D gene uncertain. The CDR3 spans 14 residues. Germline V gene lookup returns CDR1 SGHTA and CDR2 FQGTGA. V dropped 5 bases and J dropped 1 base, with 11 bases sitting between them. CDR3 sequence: CASSASGPNTEAFF. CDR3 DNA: TGTGCCAGCAGCGCCTCAGGCCCGAACACTGAAGCTTTCTTT.

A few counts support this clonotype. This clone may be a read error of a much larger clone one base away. CDR3 coding DNA: TGTGCCAGCTCACCACGGTCAGGGGGCGCTTACGAGCCGTACTTC. Amino acid sequence: CASSPRSGGAYEPYF. The chain recombines TRBV18 with TRBJ2-7, with TRBD1 matching 8 bases. Looked up from germline, CDR1 is KGHSH and CDR2 is LQKENI. CDR3 length: 15 amino acids.

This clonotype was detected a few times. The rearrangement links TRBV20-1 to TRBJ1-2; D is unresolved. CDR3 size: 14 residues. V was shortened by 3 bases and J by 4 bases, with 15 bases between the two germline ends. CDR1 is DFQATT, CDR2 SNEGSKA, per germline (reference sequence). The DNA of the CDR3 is TGCAGTGCTAGCCTCCCTGCAGATCCCTATGGCTACACCTTC. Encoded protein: CSASLPADPYGYTF.

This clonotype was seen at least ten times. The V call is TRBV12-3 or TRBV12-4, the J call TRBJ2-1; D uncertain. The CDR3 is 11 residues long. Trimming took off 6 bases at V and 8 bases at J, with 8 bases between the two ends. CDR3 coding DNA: TGTGCCAGCAGCCTATTGGATGAGCAGTTCTTC. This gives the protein CASSLLDEQFF.

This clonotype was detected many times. This CDR3 reads CASSLDRGLYNEQFF. The CDR3 DNA reads as TGTGCCAGCAGCCTTGATAGGGGGTTATACAATGAGCAGTTCTTC. The V call is TRBV7-9, the J call TRBJ2-1; maybe TRBD1 (6 bases). With 5 bases removed from V and 4 bases from J, the gap between germline ends came to 15 bases. Germline loops: CDR1 SEHNR, CDR2 FQNEAQ (reference sequence). This CDR3 has 15 amino acids.

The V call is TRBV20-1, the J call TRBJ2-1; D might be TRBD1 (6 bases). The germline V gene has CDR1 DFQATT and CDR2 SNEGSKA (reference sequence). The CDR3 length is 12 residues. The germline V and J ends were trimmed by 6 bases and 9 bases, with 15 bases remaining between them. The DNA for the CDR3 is TGCAGTGCGCAGGCCGTGGGGGCTGAGCAGTTCTTC. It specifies CSAQAVGAEQFF.

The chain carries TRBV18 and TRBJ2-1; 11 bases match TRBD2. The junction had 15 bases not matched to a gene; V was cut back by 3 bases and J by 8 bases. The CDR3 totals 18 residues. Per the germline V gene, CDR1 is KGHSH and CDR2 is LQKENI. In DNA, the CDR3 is TGTGCCAGCTCACCTTCTCGGATTCTAGCGGGAGGTTTCCATGAGCAGTTCTTC. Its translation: CASSPSRILAGGFHEQFF.

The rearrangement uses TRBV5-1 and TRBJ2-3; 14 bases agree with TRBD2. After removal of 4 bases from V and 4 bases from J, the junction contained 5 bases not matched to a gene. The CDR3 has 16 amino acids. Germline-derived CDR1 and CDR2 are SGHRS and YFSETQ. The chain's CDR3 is CASSDGTSGSSDTQYF. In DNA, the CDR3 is TGCGCCAGCAGCGACGGGACTAGCGGGAGTTCAGATACGCAGTATTTT.

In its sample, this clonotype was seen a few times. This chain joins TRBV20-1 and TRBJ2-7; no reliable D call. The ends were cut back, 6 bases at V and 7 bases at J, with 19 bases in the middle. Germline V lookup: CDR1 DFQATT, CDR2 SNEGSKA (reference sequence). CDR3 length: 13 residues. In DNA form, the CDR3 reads TGCAGTGCCATTAGAGACCCGTACGAGGAGCAGTACTTC. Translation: CSAIRDPYEEQYF.

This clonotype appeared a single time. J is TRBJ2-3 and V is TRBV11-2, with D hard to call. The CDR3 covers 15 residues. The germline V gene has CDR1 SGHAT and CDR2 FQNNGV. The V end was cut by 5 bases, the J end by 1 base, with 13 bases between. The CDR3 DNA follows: TGTGCCAGCAGCCCCATCCCCCGGCGCACAGATACGCAGTATTTT. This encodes CASSPIPRRTDTQYF.

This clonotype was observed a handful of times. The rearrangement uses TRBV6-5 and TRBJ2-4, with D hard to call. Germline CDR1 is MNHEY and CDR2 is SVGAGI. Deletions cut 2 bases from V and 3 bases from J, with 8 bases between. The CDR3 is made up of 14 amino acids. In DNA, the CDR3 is TGTGCCAGCAGTTACGCAGGAGACAAAAACATTCAGTACTTC. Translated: CASSYAGDKNIQYF.